These 12 T cell receptor beta chains were all obtained from the same sample, sequenced in a study of T cells after yellow fever vaccination. TCRdb reanalysed the 5' RACE reads using MiXCR and keeps one entry per CDR3 protein. The sample carries around 250,000 distinct CDR3 sequences, around 4.9% recorded once. Sequences were derived from CD4+ T cells sorted from PBMCs, sampled on the day of the yellow fever booster vaccination. All receptors derive from a young man who received the YFV17D yellow fever vaccine.

There are many counts of this clonotype. V and J are TRBV4-1 and TRBJ1-6; possibly TRBD1 for D (6 bases). The CDR3 runs 13 residues. Germline loops: CDR1 MGHRA, CDR2 YSYEKL. Trimming removed 3 bases from V and 11 bases from J, with 11 bases in between. As DNA, the CDR3 is TGCGCCAGCAGCCAGGACAGAGGAACACCCCTCCACTTT. Its translation is CASSQDRGTPLHF.

In this sample, this clonotype turned up many times. The chain links TRBV12-3 or TRBV12-4 to TRBJ1-4; D ambiguous. The CDR3 contains 14 residues. V lost 6 bases and J 1 base, leaving 9 bases between the germline ends. The CDR3 DNA reads TGTGCCAGCAGCCCGACGGAAACTAATGAAAAACTGTTTTTT. Translated, it gives CASSPTETNEKLFF.

This clonotype occurred many times. CDR3 coding DNA: TGTGCCAGCAGCCCTTCTTGGGTTAGCGATGAGCAGTTCTTC. It encodes CASSPSWVSDEQFF. The V gene is TRBV7-2, the J gene TRBJ2-1, with D possibly TRBD2 on 5 matching bases. Trimming stripped 5 bases from V and 8 bases from J, with 16 bases between. CDR3 size: 14 residues. Looked up from germline, CDR1 is SGHTA and CDR2 is FQGNSA. The variable domain in full, with the rest retrieved from reference TRBV7-2 and TRBJ2-1, is GAGVSQSPSNKVTEKGKDVELRCDPISGHTALYWYRQSLGQGLEFLIYFQGNSAPDKSGLPSDRFSAERTGGSVSTLTIQRTQQEDSAVYLCASSPSWVSDEQFFGPGTRLTVL.

This clonotype was seen a few times. CDR3 sequence (DNA): TGTGCCAGCAGTGAATACCCAGATACGCAGTATTTT. Residues: CASSEYPDTQYF. The chain has TRBV25-1 and TRBJ2-3, with D uncertain. The CDR3 runs 12 residues. Germline CDR1 MGHDK, CDR2 SYGVNS. Trimming shortened V by 0 bases and J by 4 bases, and 2 bases separated the two germline ends.

This clonotype occurred many times. This sequence joins TRBV5-1 and TRBJ2-6; TRBD2 matches at 7 bases. The CDR3 runs 15 residues. The germline gives CDR1 SGHRS, CDR2 YFSETQ. V lost 6 bases, J lost 4 bases, and 7 bases stayed unmatched. This CDR3 is CASTPGGDGANVLTF. For the CDR3, the DNA is TGCGCCAGCACCCCTGGGGGGGACGGGGCCAACGTCCTGACTTTC.

This clonotype was counted between two and nine times. V is TRBV7-2 and J is TRBJ2-4, with D uncertain. V was clipped by 1 base and J by 0 bases, with 13 bases between them. This CDR3 contains 17 residues. Germline V gene lookup returns CDR1 SGHTA and CDR2 FQGNSA. The CDR3 region is CASSLVLSTLAKNIQYF. The CDR3 nucleotides read TGTGCCAGCAGCTTAGTCCTGTCCACACTAGCCAAAAACATTCAGTACTTC.

This clonotype was recorded a few times. CDR3 sequence (DNA): TGTGCCATCAGTGGTACGGGACAGGGGGCTGGTGGCTACACCTTC. Translated, it gives CAISGTGQGAGGYTF. The chain couples TRBV10-3 to TRBJ1-2, with 12 bases aligning to TRBD1. V lost 4 bases, J lost 7 bases, and 7 bases stayed unmatched. Germline V CDR1 and CDR2: ENHRY, SYGVKD. The CDR3 is 15 residues long.

The chain uses TRBV5-6 and TRBJ2-1; TRBD2 agrees at 10 bases. This CDR3 has 15 residues. Germline trimming cut 2 bases from V and 5 bases from J; bases unmatched to any gene: 4. Germline V gene lookup returns CDR1 SGHDT and CDR2 YYEEEE. The CDR3 protein is CASSLAGGSHNEQFF. DNA for the CDR3: TGTGCCAGCAGCTTAGCGGGGGGGAGTCACAATGAGCAGTTCTTC.

V gene TRBV5-5 combines with J gene TRBJ1-1; tentative D call: TRBD1 (5 bases). The germline CDR1 and CDR2 sequences are SGHKS and YYEKEE (reference sequence). CDR3 size: 13 residues. Trimming cost V 6 bases and J 5 bases, with 14 bases left between them. The CDR3: CASTPWGETEAFF. The CDR3 nucleotides read TGTGCCAGCACCCCCTGGGGCGAGACTGAAGCTTTCTTT.

This clonotype appeared a few times. This chain links TRBV5-4 with TRBJ1-1; 8 nucleotides agree with TRBD1. The V gene's germline CDR1 is SGHNT and CDR2 YYREEE (reference sequence). V lost 4 bases and J lost 0; bases outside the gene matches: 8. The CDR3 loop spans 16 amino acids. This CDR3 is CASSPGTGVMNTEAFF. For the CDR3, the DNA is TGTGCCAGCAGCCCAGGGACAGGAGTAATGAACACTGAAGCTTTCTTT.

This clonotype was recorded many times. The V and J genes are TRBV6-2 or TRBV6-3 and TRBJ1-5, with D uncertain. This CDR3 comprises 13 residues. Germline CDR1 is MNHEY and CDR2 is SVGEGT. Trimming took off 8 bases at V and 4 bases at J, with 12 bases between the two ends. CDR3 nucleotides: TGTGCCAGCCGGGCGGGATTGAATCAGCCCCAGCATTTT. Protein product: CASRAGLNQPQHF.

This chain joins TRBV3-1 and TRBJ2-1; 14 bases are shared with TRBD2. CDR1 LGHDT and CDR2 YNNKEL come from the germline V gene (reference sequence). CDR3 length: 15 amino acids. The V gene end was trimmed by 5 bases and the J gene end by 9 bases; junction bases not matched to a gene: 6. CDR3 residues: CASSVRLAGGLEQFF. The CDR3 region has the DNA TGTGCCAGCAGCGTCCGACTAGCGGGGGGGCTTGAGCAGTTCTTC.